The clone carrying this TCR beta chain was picked up many times. Its target is not known. The data were taken from a study of T cell repertoires in cytomegalovirus infection. TCRdb re-called the reads with MiXCR, one entry per CDR3 protein. The repertoire holds roughly 280,000 distinct CDR3 sequences, with around 9% as singletons. The germline V gene has CDR1 SGHTA and CDR2 FQGNSA. Trimming stripped 2 bases from V and 1 base from J, with 8 bases between. The CDR3 runs to 14 residues. Study-level results: Summed frequency of shared TCR beta families picked out CMV carriers who also had the relevant HLA.

This receptor was identified in a human donor in good health (CMV status not recorded). Some clones in this sample may be carry-over from other donors' samples. The chain uses TRBV7-2 and TRBJ1-1; tentative D call: TRBD1 (6 bases). Specimen: PBMCs. DNA of the CDR3: TGTGCCAGCAGCTTAAGGGGGGAGAACACTGAAGCTTTCTTT. As protein: CASSLRGENTEAFF.